The next 27 T cell receptor beta chains were all read from a single sample in a study of blood T cell repertoires in COVID-19. TCRdb's table, derived via immunoSEQ multiplex PCR, lists solely in-frame clones and lacks some. The table has under 300,000 clones, around nine tenths seen once. The sequenced material came from PBMCs or T cells enriched from blood (not recorded which). These receptor sequences come from a man aged 35 to 55 who had recovered from COVID-19.

The chain joins TRBV5-5 to TRBJ1-1; weak D call: TRBD1 (6 bases). Trimming removed 5 bases at V and 1 base at J, with 15 bases between. Germline lookup yields CDR1 SGHKS and CDR2 YYEKEE (reference sequence). The CDR3 covers 15 residues. The CDR3 nucleotides read TGTGCCAGCAGGCCGGCCCCGACAGGGAACACTGAAGCTTTCTTT. Protein sequence: CASRPAPTGNTEAFF.

This clone occurred once. The rearrangement joins TRBV27 to TRBJ2-5, with a possible D match to TRBD2 (5 bases). Germline V gene sequence: CDR1 MNHEY, CDR2 SMNVEV (reference sequence). CDR3 length: 13 residues. The V end was cut by 6 bases, the J end by 4 bases, with 12 bases between. CDR3 loop: CASRERGRETQYF. The CDR3 nucleotides are TGTGCCAGCAGGGAACGGGGTAGAGAGACCCAGTACTTC.

The chain recombines TRBV27 with TRBJ2-1; 7 bases align to TRBD1. The germline CDR1 and CDR2 sequences are MNHEY and SMNVEV (reference sequence). J was trimmed by 7 bases and V by 10 bases; bases with no gene match: 10. The length of the CDR3 is 13 residues. Here the CDR3 reads CATTGLRGNEQFF. CDR3 coding DNA: TGTGCCACCACGGGCCTCAGGGGGAATGAGCAGTTCTTC.

The chain combines TRBV4-3 with TRBJ2-2; maybe TRBD2 (6 bases). This CDR3 is built from 17 residues. Trimming removed 0 bases at V and 7 bases at J, with 18 bases between. CDR1 is LGHNA, CDR2 YSLEER, per germline. Here the CDR3 reads CASSQEASGRSVGELFF. For the CDR3, the DNA is TGCGCCAGCAGCCAAGAGGCCAGCGGGCGGAGTGTCGGGGAGCTGTTTTTT.

This clone was seen only once. This chain joins TRBV28 and TRBJ2-1; 8 bases line up with TRBD2. Looked up from germline, CDR1 is MDHEN and CDR2 is SYDVKM. The CDR3 sequence is 16 residues long. Trimming cost V 6 bases and J 3 bases; bases outside gene matches: 10. The CDR3 DNA reads as TGTGCCAGCAGCCTCCAAGGGGCGGGAGGCTACAATGAGCAGTTCTTC. This gives the protein CASSLQGAGGYNEQFF.

This clone was detected once. The chain recombines TRBV18 with TRBJ1-1; TRBD1 might be the D (5 bases). This CDR3 spans 16 amino acids. Deletions cut 7 bases from V and 0 bases from J, with 18 bases between. Germline lookup yields CDR1 KGHSH and CDR2 LQKENI. The CDR3 DNA reads as TGTGCCAGCTTCACGGGGGGAGTGGCGATGAACACTGAAGCTTTCTTT. Translated, it gives CASFTGGVAMNTEAFF.

Points on this clone: Its ends do not fully match the called genes, so a read error is possible. The chain combines TRBV3-1 (or the pseudogene TRBV3-2) with TRBJ2-2, with TRBD2 matching 9 bases. CDR3 length: 15 amino acids. Germline CDR1 LGHDT, CDR2 YNNKEL (reference sequence). The CDR3 nucleotides read TGCCCCCCCCGCTCCCGCGGGGGGGCTTGGGGGGAGCTGTTTTTT. It yields the protein CPPRSRGGAWGELFF.

This clone was detected once. The chain links TRBV10-1 to TRBJ2-7; TRBD2 matches 8 bases. This CDR3 has 12 amino acids. V trimming: 4 bases; J trimming: 7 bases; junction bases outside the gene matches: 3. Germline V gene lookup returns CDR1 WNHNN and CDR2 SYGVQD (reference sequence). For the CDR3, the DNA is TGCGCCAGCAGTGCGGGACTAGGGGAGCAGTACTTC. Translating it yields CASSAGLGEQYF.

This sequence joins TRBV27 and TRBJ1-4; maybe TRBD1 (5 bases). Trimming removed 0 bases from V and 7 bases from J, with 15 bases in between. CDR1 MNHEY and CDR2 SMNVEV come from the germline V gene (reference sequence). This CDR3 spans 16 amino acids. The CDR3 here is CASSLSSGGFGEKLFF. CDR3 nucleotides: TGTGCCAGCAGTTTATCCTCGGGGGGGTTCGGTGAAAAACTGTTTTTT.

J is TRBJ2-7 and V is TRBV12-3 or TRBV12-4, with D perhaps matching TRBD1 (5 bases). V dropped 6 bases and J dropped 3 bases, with 9 bases sitting between them. This CDR3 contains 12 residues. DNA for the CDR3: TGTGCCAGCAGGACAGACAGCTACGAGCAGTACTTC. Translation gives CASRTDSYEQYF.

The chain is built from TRBV6-5 and TRBJ2-7; 10 bases line up with TRBD2. After removal of 6 bases from V and 3 bases from J, the junction contained 5 bases not matched to a gene. The CDR3 has 14 residues. Germline values: CDR1 MNHEY, CDR2 SVGAGI. The CDR3 DNA reads as TGTGCCAGCAGAATTAGCGGGGGGTTCTACGAGCAGTACTTC. Translating it yields CASRISGGFYEQYF.

The chain combines TRBV4-1 with TRBJ2-2, with D possibly being TRBD1 (5 bases). CDR3 length: 16 amino acids. Trimming cost V 1 base and J 1 base, with 10 bases left between them. The germline gives CDR1 MGHRA, CDR2 YSYEKL. The DNA of the CDR3 is TGCGCCAGCAGCCAAGGACAGATTCTGAACACCGGGGAGCTGTTTTTT. Its translation: CASSQGQILNTGELFF.

This clone showed up just once. A much larger clone sits a single nucleotide away, making a read error possible. V usage is TRBV7-9 and J usage is TRBJ2-7; TRBD1 aligns across 8 bases. The germline V gene encodes CDR1 SEHNR and CDR2 FQNEAQ (reference sequence). With 5 bases clipped from V and 1 base from J, the junction kept 4 bases outside the gene matches. The CDR3 extends over 14 amino acids. The CDR3, as DNA: TGTGCCAGCAGCCCCAGGACAGGGTCCTACGAGCAGTACTTC. Its translation: CASSPRTGSYEQYF.

The J gene is TRBJ1-1, the V gene TRBV29-1, with a possible D match to TRBD1 (5 bases). The CDR3 extends over 15 amino acids. V lost 3 bases and J 2 bases, leaving 16 bases between the germline ends. Per germline, CDR1 SQVTM and CDR2 ANQGSEA. The CDR3 reads CSVDRAQVINTEAFF. In DNA, the CDR3 is TGCAGCGTTGACAGGGCACAAGTAATAAACACTGAAGCTTTCTTT.

This clone was counted a few times. The rearrangement uses TRBV19 and TRBJ2-7; 11 bases fit TRBD1. The CDR3 is made up of 14 amino acids. Germline assignment: CDR1 LNHDA and CDR2 SQIVND (reference sequence). Trimming at V came to 10 bases and at J to 3 bases, leaving 8 bases not matched to a gene. The CDR3 reads CATMDRGLNYEQYF. CDR3 nucleotide sequence: TGTGCCACAATGGACAGGGGGCTGAACTACGAGCAGTACTTC.

The rearrangement links TRBV7-2 to TRBJ2-7; 12 bases agree with TRBD2. In germline, CDR1 is SGHTA, CDR2 FQGNSA. V gave up 9 bases and J gave up 3 bases; unmatched junction bases: 3. This CDR3 contains 13 residues. CDR3 sequence reads: CASRLAGVYEQYF. CDR3 in DNA: TGTGCCAGTCGACTAGCGGGAGTCTACGAGCAGTACTTC.

This chain uses TRBV11-2 with TRBJ2-7, with D possibly matching TRBD2 (6 bases). Germline V lookup: CDR1 SGHAT, CDR2 FQNNGV. The CDR3 has 15 residues. Deletions cut 1 base from V and 4 bases from J, with 14 bases between. CDR3 nucleotides: TGTGCCAGCAGCTTAGTTTCCGGGGGTGGTTACGAGCAGTACTTC. Translating it yields CASSLVSGGGYEQYF.

J is TRBJ2-1 and V is TRBV9; the match to TRBD2 covers 8 bases. This CDR3 comprises 17 residues. Germline CDR1 reads SGDLS; CDR2 reads YYNGEE. V dropped 0 bases and J dropped 3; count of bases not matched to a gene: 8. In DNA form, the CDR3 reads TGTGCCAGCAGCGTAGCTCTGAGAGCGGGGGTCTACAATGAGCAGTTCTTC. Its translation is CASSVALRAGVYNEQFF.

The chain recombines TRBV2 with TRBJ2-7; a possible D gene is TRBD2 (5 bases). The ends were cut back, 8 bases at V and 3 bases at J, with 17 bases in the middle. Germline V gene sequence: CDR1 SNHLY, CDR2 FYNNEI. The CDR3 runs 14 residues. DNA of the CDR3: TGTGCCAGCCTTACTGGGCGGGCTCACTACGAGCAGTACTTC. Its translation: CASLTGRAHYEQYF.

This chain joins TRBV28 and TRBJ2-7, with 10 bases lining up with TRBD1. This CDR3 is built from 16 residues. The trim removed 3 bases at V and 3 bases at J, leaving 8 bases unmatched. Germline CDR1 reads MDHEN; CDR2 reads SYDVKM. As DNA, the CDR3 is TGTGCCAGCAGTTTCCCCGCGTGGACAGGGGGCTACGAGCAGTACTTC. Translation: CASSFPAWTGGYEQYF.

The gene calls are TRBV11-3 and TRBJ2-2; possible D gene TRBD1, 5 bases. The CDR3 contains 16 residues. V shed 4 bases and J shed 4 bases, with 16 bases lying between them. CDR1 SGHNT and CDR2 YENEEA come from the germline V gene. The chain's CDR3 is CASSWPGQGCTGELFF. For the CDR3, the DNA is TGTGCCAGCAGCTGGCCCGGGCAGGGCTGCACCGGGGAGCTGTTTTTT.

The V and J genes are TRBV24-1 and TRBJ1-6, with 7 bases matching TRBD1. CDR3 size: 14 residues. V was clipped by 8 bases and J by 9 bases; unmatched bases: 9. CDR1 is KGHDR, CDR2 SFDVKD, per germline. CDR3 residues: CATNWTGGISPLHF. CDR3 bases: TGTGCCACCAACTGGACAGGTGGTATTTCACCCCTCCACTTT.

The chain carries TRBV27 and TRBJ2-2; tentatively, D is TRBD1 (5 bases). V was cut by 4 bases and J by 5 bases, with 11 bases left in between. The CDR3 loop spans 14 amino acids. CDR1 MNHEY and CDR2 SMNVEV come from the germline V gene (reference sequence). CDR3 sequence (DNA): TGTGCCAGCAGTTCTCAGGGTTTAACCGGGGAGCTGTTTTTT. Residues: CASSSQGLTGELFF.

The CDR3 DNA reads TGCGCCAGCAGCCCTACGGGGGTGCGAAATCAGCCCCAGCATTTT. The encoded protein is CASSPTGVRNQPQHF. The chain carries TRBV5-1 and TRBJ1-5; maybe TRBD1 (5 bases). Deletions cut 4 bases from V and 4 bases from J, with 15 bases between. From germline, CDR1 is SGHRS and CDR2 YFSETQ. The CDR3 covers 15 residues.

This chain uses TRBV7-9 with TRBJ2-4; 11 nucleotides match TRBD1. Germline assignment: CDR1 SEHNR and CDR2 FQNEAQ (reference sequence). Losses at the gene ends were 0 bases for V and 8 bases for J; bases not matched to a gene: 3. The CDR3 spans 15 residues. This CDR3 is CASSLADRGRDIQYF. For the CDR3, the DNA is TGTGCCAGCAGCTTAGCGGACAGGGGGCGAGACATTCAGTACTTC.

The table lists this clone with a count of one. The genes are TRBV6-5 and TRBJ1-2; 9 bases match TRBD1. The CDR3 consists of 13 residues. Germline lookup yields CDR1 MNHEY and CDR2 SVGAGI. The V segment lost 6 bases and the J segment 7 bases; nucleotides outside the gene matches: 6. The CDR3 sequence is CASSPAGQGGYTF. The CDR3, as DNA: TGTGCCAGCAGCCCGGCGGGACAGGGTGGCTACACCTTC.

The gene calls are TRBV6-5 and TRBJ2-5, with D perhaps matching TRBD2 (6 bases). Trimming took 6 bases from V and 3 from J, leaving 14 bases between them. The CDR3 runs to 14 residues. CDR1 is MNHEY and CDR2 is SVGAGI in the germline V gene. The CDR3 spells CASSLGGAEETQYF. Written as DNA, the CDR3 is TGTGCCAGCAGCCTAGGAGGGGCCGAAGAGACCCAGTACTTC.